The rows below give T cell receptor beta chains drawn from one sample of a study of shared clonotypes between healthy human individuals. Using immunoSEQ multiplex PCR, the repertoire was profiled, and TCRdb retains in-frame clones only, with some absent. This sample yields approximately 2,000,000 clones, of which roughly 90% are seen a single time; 0.3% to 0.4% belongs to the top ten. The sequencing input was naive CD4+ T cells from PBMCs. Receptors originate from a man between 18 and 35 years old in good health. Some clones in this sample may be carry-over from other donors' samples. The CDR3 runs from the conserved cysteine through the conserved F or W. D genes are given only for firm matches. Part of the rows lack a size; the others show once, few, many or a class for expanded clones.

cdr3_aa cdr3_nt clone_size j_call d_call v_call
CASSPGLPTYNSPLHF TGCGCCAGCAGCCCCGGACTCCCGACTTATAATTCACCCCTCCACTTT . TRBJ1-6 . TRBV4-3
CATSRAGDRSYEQYF TGTGCCACTTCGCGAGCGGGAGACCGCTCCTACGAGCAGTACTTC . TRBJ2-7 TRBD2 TRBV28
CASRRTPRDAYEQYF TGTGCCAGCAGACGGACCCCTCGGGACGCCTACGAGCAGTACTTC . TRBJ2-7 . TRBV6-5
CASSPGLAGYGGEQYF TGCGCCAGCAGCCCGGGACTAGCGGGTTATGGGGGAGAGCAGTACTTC . TRBJ2-7 TRBD2 TRBV5-1
CASSFTGLGELFF TGTGCCAGCAGCTTCACAGGCCTCGGGGAGCTGTTTTTT few TRBJ2-2 . TRBV7-7
CASSTPLQGDTQYF TGTGCCAGCAGTACCCCGCTGCAAGGAGATACGCAGTATTTT . TRBJ2-3 . TRBV28
CATSRDQRRVGSYEQYF TGTGCCACCAGCAGAGATCAAAGGAGGGTAGGGTCCTACGAGCAGTACTTC once TRBJ2-7 . TRBV15
CASSLADSETQYF TGTGCCAGCAGCTTGGCGGACTCGGAGACCCAGTACTTC . TRBJ2-5 . TRBV5-4
CASSRDRALYGYTF TGTGCCAGCAGTCGGGACAGGGCCCTCTATGGCTACACCTTC . TRBJ1-2 TRBD1 TRBV28
CASSVALGEGQNEQFF TGTGCCAGCAGCGTAGCTTTGGGGGAGGGCCAAAATGAGCAGTTCTTC . TRBJ2-1 TRBD2 TRBV9
CASSFKRTVSDTQYF TGTGCCAGCAGCTTCAAAAGGACGGTTTCGGATACGCAGTATTTT . TRBJ2-3 . TRBV7-9
CAWSVLGSSGNTIYF TGTGCCTGGAGTGTACTGGGATCCTCTGGAAACACCATATATTTT . TRBJ1-3 . TRBV30
CASSLAGDNEQFF TGTGCCAGCAGCTTAGCCGGCGACAATGAGCAGTTCTTC . TRBJ2-1 . TRBV7-3
CASGEQGEWQPQHF TGTGCCAGTGGGGAACAGGGTGAGTGGCAGCCCCAGCATTTT . TRBJ1-5 . TRBV19
CASIRHANTGELFF TGTGCCAGCATTAGACACGCGAACACCGGGGAGCTGTTTTTT once TRBJ2-2 . TRBV6-5
CASSPSWGPRETQYF TGTGCCAGCAGCCCTTCTTGGGGGCCGAGGGAGACCCAGTACTTC . TRBJ2-5 . TRBV6-1
CASSPPVAGRTNEKLFF TGTGCCAGCTCACCACCGGTGGCCGGCAGGACTAATGAAAAACTGTTTTTT . TRBJ1-4 . TRBV18
CASSLWIAGFASTDTQYF TGCGCCAGCAGCTTGTGGATAGCGGGATTCGCTAGCACAGATACGCAGTATTTT . TRBJ2-3 TRBD2 TRBV5-1
CASSPTGFRGGDTQYF TGTGCCAGCAGCCCCACCGGATTCCGCGGGGGCGATACGCAGTATTTT . TRBJ2-3 . TRBV7-9
CASGLGTGVGDTQYF TGTGCTAGTGGTTTGGGAACAGGGGTCGGGGATACGCAGTATTTT once TRBJ2-3 TRBD1 TRBV12-5
CASSLEGSFYGYTF TGTGCCAGCAGCTTAGAGGGCAGCTTCTATGGCTACACCTTC once TRBJ1-2 . TRBV7-2
CASGSPGANVLTF TGTGCCAGCGGTTCTCCTGGGGCCAACGTCCTGACTTTC . TRBJ2-6 . TRBV7-3
CASSIGTSGSYRETQYF TGTGCCAGCAGCATCGGGACTAGCGGGAGTTATCGGGAGACCCAGTACTTC once TRBJ2-5 TRBD2 TRBV5-8
CASSATGGTEAFF TGTGCCAGCAGCGCTACAGGGGGCACTGAAGCTTTCTTT . TRBJ1-1 TRBD1 TRBV7-3
CASSSGTRGEQYF TGTGCCAGCAGCTCTGGGACTAGGGGCGAACAGTACTTC . TRBJ2-7 TRBD2 TRBV11-3
CASSEWTVPPEKLFF TGTGCCAGCAGTGAATGGACAGTCCCCCCCGAAAAACTGTTTTTT . TRBJ1-4 . TRBV2
CASSVRDRDLNEQFF TGTGCCAGCAGCGTCCGGGACAGGGACCTAAATGAGCAGTTCTTC . TRBJ2-1 TRBD1 TRBV2
CASSPPYPNEQYF TGTGCCAGCTCACCACCGTACCCCAACGAGCAGTACTTC . TRBJ2-7 . TRBV18
CASSLSGEETQYF TGCGCCAGCAGCTTGTCAGGGGAAGAGACCCAGTACTTC few TRBJ2-5 . TRBV5-1
CASSLRGQGGPLSSYNEQFF TGTGCCAGCAGTTTAAGGGGACAGGGGGGTCCCCTTAGCTCCTACAATGAGCAGTTCTTC . TRBJ2-1 TRBD1 TRBV27
CASSIFGGLNSYEQYF TGTGCCAGCAGCATCTTTGGTGGATTGAACTCCTACGAGCAGTACTTC . TRBJ2-7 . TRBV7-2
CASSLHPTQGPDTQYF TGTGCCAGCAGCTTACACCCAACACAGGGGCCAGATACGCAGTATTTT . TRBJ2-3 TRBD1 TRBV7-3
CASSITGQRTGELFF TGTGCCAGCAGTATTACGGGACAGCGCACCGGGGAGCTGTTTTTT . TRBJ2-2 TRBD1 TRBV28
CASSYGLETQYF TGTGCCAGCAGTTACGGGCTGGAGACCCAGTACTTC . TRBJ2-5 . TRBV5-6
CASRRLAVAGTDTQYF TGTGCCAGCAGGCGACTAGCGGTTGCAGGCACAGATACGCAGTATTTT . TRBJ2-3 TRBD2 TRBV27
CASSFGPRSGNTGELFF TGCGCCAGCAGCTTCGGGCCACGCTCTGGCAACACCGGGGAGCTGTTTTTT . TRBJ2-2 . TRBV5-1
CASSPAGAYNEQFF TGTGCCAGCAGCCCGGCGGGGGCCTACAATGAGCAGTTCTTC . TRBJ2-1 TRBD2 TRBV7-2
CASSGRQGMNTEAFF TGCGCCAGCAGCGGTCGACAGGGCATGAACACTGAAGCTTTCTTT . TRBJ1-1 TRBD1 TRBV5-1
CAYSGGAGYDQPQHF TGTGCCTACTCGGGCGGTGCGGGCTACGATCAGCCCCAGCATTTT . TRBJ1-5 . TRBV30
CASSPGASGWKFF TGTGCCAGCAGCCCAGGGGCTAGCGGGTGGAAGTTCTTC . TRBJ2-1 TRBD2 TRBV7-8
CASSGGTESSGNTIYF TGTGCCAGCAGCGGTGGGACAGAGAGCTCTGGAAACACCATATATTTT . TRBJ1-3 . TRBV21-1
CASSLGGAFGGYTF TGTGCCAGCAGCCTAGGAGGGGCCTTTGGTGGCTACACCTTC . TRBJ1-2 . TRBV25-1
CASSLAGANRGNTIYF TGCGCCAGCAGCTTGGCCGGGGCAAACAGGGGAAACACCATATATTTT . TRBJ1-3 . TRBV5-1
CASSFLGAEAGELFF TGTGCCAGCAGCTTTCTGGGGGCCGAAGCCGGGGAGCTGTTTTTT . TRBJ2-2 . TRBV5-5